The sample holds many counts of the clone carrying this TCR beta chain. Its antigen is not identified. Template material for amplifying TCR beta CDR3 regions consisted of RNA transcripts. First-round RT-PCR targeting the TCR CDR3 was performed with the HTBI primer set. TCRdb reanalysed the multiplex PCR reads using MiXCR and keeps one entry per CDR3 protein. The repertoire includes 350,000 or so distinct CDR3 sequences, 18% of them detected once, and about 16% sits in the top ten. This sample was included in a study of T cells in Graves' hyperthyroidism and ophthalmopathy. Points from the study as a whole: Among clonotypes expanded in thyroid above 0.001, most were also found in blood.

CDR1 is MNHEY, CDR2 SMNVEV, per germline (reference sequence). Trimming took off 3 bases at V and 5 bases at J, with 16 bases between the two ends. CDR3 length equals 15 residues. The chain has TRBV27 and TRBJ1-2; D is uncertain. The TCR comes from a woman in her thirties or forties with Graves' ophthalmopathy. Sequencing input: blood. In DNA form, the CDR3 reads TGTGCCAGCAGTTTTATGGAGGGATCGGTATATGGCTACACCTTC. Residues: CASSFMEGSVYGYTF.